This note documents a single T cell receptor beta chain sequence. Original analysis: The assay estimated nucleated cells by amplifying reference gene primers. Profiling relied on immunoSEQ multiplex PCR, and the TCRdb table lists in-frame clones only, not all of them. V, J and clone size reflect that table, while D and trimming were determined from the DNA. Of 55,000 to 85,000 clones in the sample, roughly 70% are singletons; the top ten hold 22%. The source of the sample is a study of blood T cell repertoires in COVID-19. Study-wide context: The samples span acute and convalescent COVID-19 from the United States, Italy and Spain.

Germline CDR1 reads MNHEY; CDR2 reads SVGAGI. V shed 6 bases and J 8 bases; nucleotides not matched to a gene: 9. CDR3 size: 13 residues. The clonotype comes from a man aged 55-75 years with acute or convalescent COVID-19. Sequencing was performed on peripheral blood. The chain has TRBV6-5 and TRBJ1-2, with 7 bases matching TRBD1. CDR3 nucleotides: TGTGCCAGCAGAAATCAGGGGGGCGGGGGCTACACCTTC. Its protein product is CASRNQGGGGYTF.